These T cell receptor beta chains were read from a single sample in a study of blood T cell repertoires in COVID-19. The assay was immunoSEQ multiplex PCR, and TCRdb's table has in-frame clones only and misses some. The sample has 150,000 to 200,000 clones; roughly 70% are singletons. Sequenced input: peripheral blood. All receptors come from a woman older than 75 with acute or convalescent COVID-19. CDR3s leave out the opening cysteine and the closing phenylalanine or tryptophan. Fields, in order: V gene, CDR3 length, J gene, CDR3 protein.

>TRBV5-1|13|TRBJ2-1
ASSLEGTGYDEQF
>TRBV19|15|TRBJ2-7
ASSIDHKTSDSYEQY
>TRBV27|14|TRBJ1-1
ASSSQGAGALTEAF
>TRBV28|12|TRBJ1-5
ASSLGQGYQPQH
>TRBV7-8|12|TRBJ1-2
ASSLVQGAYGYT
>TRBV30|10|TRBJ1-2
AWSDPPGGYT
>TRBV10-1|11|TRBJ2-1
ASSATAYNEQF
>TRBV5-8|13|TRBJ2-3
ASSFEAGDTDTQY
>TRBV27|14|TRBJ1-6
ASSFEGRGVNSPLH
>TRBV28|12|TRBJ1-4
ASSDSVSRGELF
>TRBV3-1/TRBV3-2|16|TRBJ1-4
ASSQPIARTAANEKLF
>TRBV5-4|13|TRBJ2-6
ASSLVLSGANVLT
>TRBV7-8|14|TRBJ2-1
ASSLDRGTSYNEQF
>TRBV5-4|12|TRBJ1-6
ASSRQPYNSPLH
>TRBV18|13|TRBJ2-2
ASSTRGTATGELF
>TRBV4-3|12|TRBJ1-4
ASSLELVREKLF
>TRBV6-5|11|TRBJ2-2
ASSGTSFGELF
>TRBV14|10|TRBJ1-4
ASRKANEKLF
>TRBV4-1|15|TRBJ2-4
ASSQQDLGDGRNIQY
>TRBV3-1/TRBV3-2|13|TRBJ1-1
ASSPRDRGMTEAF
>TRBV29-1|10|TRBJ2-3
STAARGDTQY
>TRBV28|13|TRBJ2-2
ASRLAAAGTGELF
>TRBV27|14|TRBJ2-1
ASSASGTGGVNEQF
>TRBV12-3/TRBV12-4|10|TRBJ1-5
ASRFSNQPQH
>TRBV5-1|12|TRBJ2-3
ASSIQVSTDTQY
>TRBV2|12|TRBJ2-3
ASGQREGPDTQY
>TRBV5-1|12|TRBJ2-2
ASSLNRFTGELF
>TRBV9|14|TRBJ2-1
ASSRTSAGGIHEQF
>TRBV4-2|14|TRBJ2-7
ASSQAAQRSSYEQY
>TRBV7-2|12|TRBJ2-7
ASSGLADSYEQY
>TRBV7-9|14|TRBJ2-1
ASSLNIGQGYNEQF
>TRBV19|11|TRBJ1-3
ASSSGPGNTIY
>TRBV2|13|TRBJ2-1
ASNLGTSGYNEQF
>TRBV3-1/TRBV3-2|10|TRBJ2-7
ASSPSPYEQY
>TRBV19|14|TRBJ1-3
ASSGKGRYSGNTIY
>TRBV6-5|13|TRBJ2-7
ASSYSRGGSYEQY
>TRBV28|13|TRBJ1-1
ASSFGWGRSFEAF
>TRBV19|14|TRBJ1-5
ASSHSYVDGDQPQH
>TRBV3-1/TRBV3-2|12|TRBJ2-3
ASSRITPPDTQY
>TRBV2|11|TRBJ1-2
ASSEQGIYGYT
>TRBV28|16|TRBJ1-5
ASTHGGQGTFQYQPQH
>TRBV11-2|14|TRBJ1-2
ASSSNWGVLDYGYT
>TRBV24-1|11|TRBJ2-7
ATEGQGAYEQY
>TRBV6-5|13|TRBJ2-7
ASSLGPIGSYEQY
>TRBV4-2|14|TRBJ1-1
ASSHGKGQGFTEAF
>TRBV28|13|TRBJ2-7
ASSRQGGIFYEQY
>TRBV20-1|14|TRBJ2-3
SASGSPSLSTDTQY
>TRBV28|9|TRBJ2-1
ASSRYNEQF
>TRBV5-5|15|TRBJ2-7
ASSLGLAGDSFYEQY
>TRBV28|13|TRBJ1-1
ASSTPGLMNTEAF
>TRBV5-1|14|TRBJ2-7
ASSFLAGGPAGEQY
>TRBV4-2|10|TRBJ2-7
ASRDRNYEQY
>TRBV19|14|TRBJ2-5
ASGLGTGGSQETQY
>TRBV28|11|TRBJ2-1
ASSFQSYNEQF
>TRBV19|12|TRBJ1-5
ASSVRQGNQPQH
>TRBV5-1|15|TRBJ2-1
ASSKDGLRQNYNEQF
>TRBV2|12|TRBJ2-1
ASSVGGSFDEQF
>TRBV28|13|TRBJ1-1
ASSSPTGGRTEAF
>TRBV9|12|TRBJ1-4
ASSAGGSGEKLF